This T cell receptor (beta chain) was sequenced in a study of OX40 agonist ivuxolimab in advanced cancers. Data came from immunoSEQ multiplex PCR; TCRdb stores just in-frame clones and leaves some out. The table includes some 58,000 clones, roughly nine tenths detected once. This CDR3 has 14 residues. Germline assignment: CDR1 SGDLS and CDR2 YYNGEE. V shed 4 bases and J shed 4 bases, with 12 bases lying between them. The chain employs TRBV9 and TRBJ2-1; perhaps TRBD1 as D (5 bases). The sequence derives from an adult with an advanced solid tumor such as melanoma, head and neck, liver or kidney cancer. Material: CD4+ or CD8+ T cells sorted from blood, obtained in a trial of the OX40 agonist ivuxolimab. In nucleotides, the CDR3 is TGTGCCAGCAGCCTACCAGGGCCATACAATGAGCAGTTCTTC. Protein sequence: CASSLPGPYNEQFF.